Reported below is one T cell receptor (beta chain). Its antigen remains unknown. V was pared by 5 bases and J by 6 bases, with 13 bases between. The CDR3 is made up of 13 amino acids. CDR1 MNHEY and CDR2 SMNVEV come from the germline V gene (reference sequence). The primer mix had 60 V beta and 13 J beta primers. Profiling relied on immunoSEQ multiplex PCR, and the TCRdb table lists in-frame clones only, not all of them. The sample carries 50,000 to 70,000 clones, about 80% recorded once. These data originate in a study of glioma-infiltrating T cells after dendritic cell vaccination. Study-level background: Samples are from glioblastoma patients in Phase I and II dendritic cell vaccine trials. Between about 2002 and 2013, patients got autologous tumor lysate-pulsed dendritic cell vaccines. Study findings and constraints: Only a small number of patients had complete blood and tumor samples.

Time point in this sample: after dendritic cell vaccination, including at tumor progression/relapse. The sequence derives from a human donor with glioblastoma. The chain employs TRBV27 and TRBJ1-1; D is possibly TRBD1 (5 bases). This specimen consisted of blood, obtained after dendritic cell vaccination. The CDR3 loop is CASSLTGISEAFF. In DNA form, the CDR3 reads TGTGCCAGCAGTCTAACAGGAATCTCTGAAGCTTTCTTT.